The T cell receptor (beta chain) described here comes from a study of T cell repertoires in cytomegalovirus infection. Study findings and constraints: In two of eight donors, the top clonotype was HLA-C-restricted CMV-specific.

TCRdb used MiXCR to reprocess the reads, holding one entry per CDR3 protein. The repertoire holds around 800,000 distinct CDR3 sequences, about 33% seen once, with 9.5% to 15% in the top ten. On this clonotype: Its antigen is not known.

Looked up from germline, CDR1 is PRHDT and CDR2 is FYEKMQ (reference sequence). Trimming removed 2 bases from V and 7 bases from J, with 11 bases in between. CDR3 size: 14 residues. The specimen comprised cultured CD8+ T cells from PBMCs, sampled from culture after CMV antigen stimulation. The chain couples TRBV13 to TRBJ1-4, with D unclear. The receptor was derived from a human donor in good health (CMV status not recorded). Some clones in this sample may be carry-over from other donors' samples. This CDR3 reads CASSLRRSIEKLFF. Here the CDR3 DNA reads TGTGCCAGCAGCTTAAGGAGGTCTATTGAAAAACTGTTTTTT.